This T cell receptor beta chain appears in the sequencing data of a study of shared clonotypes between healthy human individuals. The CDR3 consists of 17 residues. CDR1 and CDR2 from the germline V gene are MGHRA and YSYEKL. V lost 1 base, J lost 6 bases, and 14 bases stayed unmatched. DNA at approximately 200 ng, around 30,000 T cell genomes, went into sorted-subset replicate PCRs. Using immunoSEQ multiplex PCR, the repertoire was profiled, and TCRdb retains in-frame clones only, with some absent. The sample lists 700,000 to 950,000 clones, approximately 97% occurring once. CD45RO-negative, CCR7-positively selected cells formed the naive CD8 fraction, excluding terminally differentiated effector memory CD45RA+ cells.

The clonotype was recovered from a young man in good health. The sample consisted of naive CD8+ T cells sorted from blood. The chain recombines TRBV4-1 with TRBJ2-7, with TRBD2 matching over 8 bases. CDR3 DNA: TGCGCCAGCAGCCAAGTCCCGGGAAGCGGGAGCCCGGGCGAGCAGTACTTC. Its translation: CASSQVPGSGSPGEQYF.